This T cell receptor (beta chain) is from a study of blood T cell repertoires in COVID-19. Study in general: Some COVID-19 samples were acute and others convalescent; all came from the United States, Italy and Spain. The analysed material was cDNA or gDNA that came from T cells, B-cell-depleted T cells, or PBMCs.

In the original workflow: Amplification of reference gene primers provided the estimated nucleated cell counts. Clones were sequenced by immunoSEQ multiplex PCR, and TCRdb holds only the in-frame ones, with some missing. The V and J calls and clone size are taken from that table; D and trimming were inferred from the DNA. The sample includes 150,000 or so clones, 86% of them seen just once. V lost 4 bases and J lost 1; bases outside the gene matches: 3. CDR1 is GTSNPN, CDR2 SVGIG, per germline (reference sequence). The CDR3 runs to 13 residues. This TCR was sampled from a woman in her seventies with acute or convalescent COVID-19. The sequencing input was peripheral blood. This rearrangement joins TRBV30 to TRBJ1-1; the match to TRBD1 covers 7 bases. The CDR3 loop is CAWNRGPNTEAFF. DNA of the CDR3: TGTGCCTGGAACAGGGGCCCGAACACTGAAGCTTTCTTT. The full variable domain, completed using reference TRBV30 and TRBJ1-1, is SQTIHQWPATLVQPVGSPLSLECTVEGTSNPNLYWYRQAAGRGLQLLFYSVGIGQISSEVPQNLSASRPQDRQFILSSKKLLLSDSGFYLCAWNRGPNTEAFFGQGTRLTVV.